Listed below are T cell receptor beta chains from one sample, sequenced in a study of human T cells and chemical hapten exposure. TCRdb reprocessed the 5' RACE reads with MiXCR, giving one entry per CDR3 protein. This sample carries tens of thousands of distinct CDR3 sequences, roughly 15% of them seen once, and the ten largest clones take approximately 7%. The receptors derive from a female donor in good health. Both conserved end residues are part of each CDR3. Fields, in order: J gene, clone size, D gene, V gene, CDR3 DNA, CDR3 protein. D genes are given only for firm matches. Size tells how often a clone was seen (once, few, many) or the class of an expanded clone, and some rows leave it out.

J: TRBJ1-1; size: few; D: TRBD1; V: TRBV12-3/TRBV12-4; DNA: TGTGCCAGCAGTTCTAGTGACAGGGGGAACACTGAAGCTTTCTTT; CDR3: CASSSSDRGNTEAFF
J: TRBJ2-2; size: NA; D: NA; V: TRBV4-3; DNA: TGCGCCAGCAGCCAAGATGAGGGGTCCCCCGGGGAGCTGTTTTTT; CDR3: CASSQDEGSPGELFF
J: TRBJ2-3; size: few; D: NA; V: TRBV4-1; DNA: TGCGCCAGCAGCCAAGAAGCCCTACGAGATACGCAGTATTTT; CDR3: CASSQEALRDTQYF
J: TRBJ2-7; size: NA; D: NA; V: TRBV3-1; DNA: TGTGCCAGCAGCCAAGATCAACCGGACGAGCAGTACTTC; CDR3: CASSQDQPDEQYF
J: TRBJ2-7; size: few; D: TRBD2; V: TRBV6-5; DNA: TGTGCCAGCAGTTATTTTAGCGGGGGGGAAAAGCAGTACTTC; CDR3: CASSYFSGGEKQYF
J: TRBJ1-5; size: few; D: NA; V: TRBV4-1; DNA: TGCGCCAGCAGCCAAGATCCCCCAGGGCGAAGCAATCAGCCCCAGCATTTT; CDR3: CASSQDPPGRSNQPQHF
J: TRBJ1-2; size: few; D: NA; V: TRBV7-2; DNA: TGTGCCAGCAGCTTAGTAGGGGCGCCTAGCTATGGCTACACCTTC; CDR3: CASSLVGAPSYGYTF
J: TRBJ1-2; size: NA; D: NA; V: TRBV19; DNA: TGTGCCAGTAGTATCATCGGACAGAGTCTGAGCTACACCTTC; CDR3: CASSIIGQSLSYTF
J: TRBJ1-3; size: NA; D: TRBD1; V: TRBV5-1; DNA: TGCGCCAGCAGCGTGAGCGGACAGGGGATTTCCTCTGGAAACACCATATATTTT; CDR3: CASSVSGQGISSGNTIYF
J: TRBJ2-1; size: few; D: NA; V: TRBV6-6; DNA: TGTGCCAGCAGTTACCAGGACAACTACAATGAGCAGTTCTTC; CDR3: CASSYQDNYNEQFF
J: TRBJ1-1; size: few; D: NA; V: TRBV27; DNA: TGTGCCAGTTTCAGGGCAGGGAAAGCTTTCTTT; CDR3: CASFRAGKAFF
J: TRBJ2-7; size: few; D: TRBD2; V: TRBV7-9; DNA: TGTGCCAGCAGCTTCGGTCTAGCGGGAGCCGAGCAGTACTTC; CDR3: CASSFGLAGAEQYF
J: TRBJ1-2; size: NA; D: TRBD1; V: TRBV12-3/TRBV12-4; DNA: TGTGCCAGCAGTCCCCCCCTCGGGACAGGGTTGGATGGCTACACCTTC; CDR3: CASSPPLGTGLDGYTF
J: TRBJ2-5; size: NA; D: TRBD2; V: TRBV5-1; DNA: TGCGCCAGCAGCTTAAGCGGGGGCGGGGAGACCCAGTACTTC; CDR3: CASSLSGGGETQYF
J: TRBJ1-5; size: few; D: NA; V: TRBV5-1; DNA: TGCGCCAGCAGCCTGGACAGCTTTGATCAGCCCCAGCATTTT; CDR3: CASSLDSFDQPQHF
J: TRBJ2-1; size: few; D: NA; V: TRBV11-3; DNA: TGTGCCAGCAGCCACGGGACGGGAATGGGTGAGCAGTTCTTC; CDR3: CASSHGTGMGEQFF
J: TRBJ1-1; size: many; D: TRBD1; V: TRBV9; DNA: TGTGCCAGCAGCTCCCAGACAGGGGGCAGGACTGAAGCTTTCTTT; CDR3: CASSSQTGGRTEAFF
J: TRBJ2-5; size: few; D: NA; V: TRBV11-2; DNA: TGTGCCAGCAGCTTAGATCTCACAGGGAAGGGGCAAGAGACCCAGTACTTC; CDR3: CASSLDLTGKGQETQYF
J: TRBJ1-1; size: NA; D: TRBD1; V: TRBV6-2/TRBV6-3; DNA: TGTGCCATTCGACAGGGCGGAACTGAAGCTTTCTTT; CDR3: CAIRQGGTEAFF
J: TRBJ1-1; size: few; D: NA; V: TRBV7-9; DNA: TGTGCCAGCAGCTTAGCTCTGGGCACTGAAGCTTTCTTT; CDR3: CASSLALGTEAFF
J: TRBJ2-2; size: NA; D: TRBD1; V: TRBV29-1; DNA: TGCAGCGTTGTGGGGACAGGGGCGGGTCGGTCGGGCACCGGGGAGCTGTTTTTT; CDR3: CSVVGTGAGRSGTGELFF
J: TRBJ1-1; size: few; D: NA; V: TRBV7-2; DNA: TGTGCCAGCAGCTTAGCTGTCCACCGGGGCACTGAAGCTTTCTTT; CDR3: CASSLAVHRGTEAFF
J: TRBJ2-7; size: few; D: NA; V: TRBV20-1; DNA: TGCAGTGCTAGAGTATCCCTCTACGAGCAGTACTTC; CDR3: CSARVSLYEQYF
J: TRBJ2-3; size: NA; D: NA; V: TRBV5-1; DNA: TGCGCCAGCAGGGACATTCAGAGCACAGATACGCAGTATTTT; CDR3: CASRDIQSTDTQYF
J: TRBJ2-1; size: NA; D: NA; V: TRBV5-1; DNA: TGCGCCAGCAGCTTGGATGGCCAGAGCTCCTACAATGAGCAGTTCTTC; CDR3: CASSLDGQSSYNEQFF
J: TRBJ2-5; size: few; D: NA; V: TRBV7-2; DNA: TGTGCCAGCAGCTCCAATGGACAGAGACAAGAGACCCAGTACTTC; CDR3: CASSSNGQRQETQYF
J: TRBJ1-1; size: few; D: NA; V: TRBV12-3/TRBV12-4; DNA: TGTGCCAGCAGTTTATCGGGGGGCCGGTCTGAAGCTTTCTTT; CDR3: CASSLSGGRSEAFF
J: TRBJ2-7; size: NA; D: TRBD1; V: TRBV10-3; DNA: TGTGCCATCAGTGAGTCGAGGGACAGGGGCTCCTACGAGCAGTACTTC; CDR3: CAISESRDRGSYEQYF
J: TRBJ2-5; size: few; D: TRBD2; V: TRBV4-1; DNA: TGCGCCAGCAGCCTTCGGACTAGCGGGGTTCAAGAGACCCAGTACTTC; CDR3: CASSLRTSGVQETQYF
J: TRBJ2-7; size: few; D: NA; V: TRBV6-1; DNA: TGTGCCAACACCAGTAGACCAGATTCCTTCGAGCAGTACTTC; CDR3: CANTSRPDSFEQYF
J: TRBJ2-6; size: NA; D: NA; V: TRBV28; DNA: TGTGCCAGCAGTCCACCCCAAGCCGGGGGAAGTGGGGCCAACGTCCTGACTTTC; CDR3: CASSPPQAGGSGANVLTF
J: TRBJ2-7; size: many; D: TRBD2; V: TRBV7-9; DNA: TGTGCCAGCAACGGACTAGCGGGAGACTACGAGCAGTACTTC; CDR3: CASNGLAGDYEQYF
J: TRBJ1-4; size: NA; D: NA; V: TRBV4-3; DNA: TGCGCCAGCAGCCAAGACGGCGCAGGATACGAAAAACTGTTTTTT; CDR3: CASSQDGAGYEKLFF
J: TRBJ2-7; size: NA; D: NA; V: TRBV18; DNA: TGTGCCAGCTCAGACCGCCGGGACACTTCCTACGAGCAGTACTTC; CDR3: CASSDRRDTSYEQYF
J: TRBJ1-5; size: NA; D: NA; V: TRBV28; DNA: TGTGCCAGCAGCCTATCGACAGGAAGGCCCCAGCATTTT; CDR3: CASSLSTGRPQHF
J: TRBJ2-1; size: few; D: TRBD2; V: TRBV24-1; DNA: TGTGCCACCAGTGATCCAACTCCCGCTTCTAGCGGGAGCTCCTACAATGAGCAGTTCTTC; CDR3: CATSDPTPASSGSSYNEQFF
J: TRBJ2-7; size: few; D: NA; V: TRBV2; DNA: TGTGCCAGCAGTGTCTCGGGCTACGAGCAGTACTTC; CDR3: CASSVSGYEQYF